The sequence of this TCR beta chain was determined in a study of cytomegalovirus exposure and HLA in healthy donors. Regarding the study as a whole: In a later analysis, at a false discovery rate of 0.05, approximately 15,000 TCR beta sequences matched HLA alleles.

It was with 60 Vbeta and 13 Jbeta primers that the PCR ran. Using immunoSEQ multiplex PCR, the repertoire was profiled, and TCRdb retains in-frame clones only, with some absent. This table holds 110,000 or so clones, around 80% found once. Points on this clone: Its antigen is still unknown.

Sequencing used PBMCs. The sequence came from a man younger than 40 in good health and CMV-seropositive.

The CDR3 sequence is CASSLGGGIQETQYF. The CDR3 DNA follows: TGTGCCAGCAGCTTAGGCGGGGGGATCCAAGAGACCCAGTACTTC. V and J are TRBV7-2 and TRBJ2-5, with TRBD2 matching 8 bases. V gave up 1 base and J gave up 1 base; unmatched junction bases: 2. Germline CDR1 reads SGHTA; CDR2 reads FQGNSA. The CDR3 contains 15 residues.